This T cell receptor (beta chain) was captured by sequencing in a study of blood T cell repertoires in COVID-19. At the level of the study: Italy, Spain and the United States were the sources of the convalescent and acute COVID-19 samples.

The CDR3 is made up of 17 amino acids. The V gene end was trimmed by 5 bases and the J gene end by 0 bases; junction bases not matched to a gene: 10. Germline V gene sequence: CDR1 SGHAT, CDR2 FQNNGV. Original methodology: Nucleated cell number was recorded as an estimate derived from reference gene primer amplification. Measured with immunoSEQ multiplex PCR; TCRdb has only the in-frame clones, and not every one. V and J calls and clone size follow that table, whereas D and trimming were derived from the DNA. The sample records 320,000 or so clones, roughly 90% being singletons. Enrolled through a virtual design, the participants were between 18 and 89 years of age and came from fewer than 30 US areas. Which cohort a participant joined came from the clinical history participants gave.

Input material: PBMCs or T cells enriched from blood (not recorded which). The source of this sequence is a woman aged 25 to 45 who had recovered from COVID-19. V and J are TRBV11-2 and TRBJ2-7, with 10 nucleotides matching TRBD1. The CDR3 nucleotides are TGTGCCAGCAGCATCTACTCCCGGGACAGGGGCTCCTACGAGCAGTACTTC. Its protein is CASSIYSRDRGSYEQYF.